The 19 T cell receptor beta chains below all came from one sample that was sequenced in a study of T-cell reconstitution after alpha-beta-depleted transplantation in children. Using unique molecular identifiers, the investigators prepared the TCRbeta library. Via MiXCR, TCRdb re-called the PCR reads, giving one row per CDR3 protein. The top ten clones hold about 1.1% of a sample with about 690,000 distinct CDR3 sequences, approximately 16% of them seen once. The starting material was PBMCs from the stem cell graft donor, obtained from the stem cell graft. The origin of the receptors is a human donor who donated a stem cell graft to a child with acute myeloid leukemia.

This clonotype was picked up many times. CDR3 DNA: TGTGCCAGCAGCACGACAGGGTCTCGAGGCGAGACCCAGTACTTC. The encoded protein is CASSTTGSRGETQYF. This sequence joins TRBV7-2 and TRBJ2-5; the match to TRBD1 covers 7 bases. CDR1 SGHTA and CDR2 FQGNSA come from the germline V gene. CDR3 length equals 15 residues. V shed 5 bases and J 5 bases; nucleotides not matched to a gene: 11.

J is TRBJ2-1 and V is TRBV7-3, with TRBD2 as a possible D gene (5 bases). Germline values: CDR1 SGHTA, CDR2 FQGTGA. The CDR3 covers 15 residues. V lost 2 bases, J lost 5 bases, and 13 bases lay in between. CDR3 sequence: CASSLAGGTNNEQFF. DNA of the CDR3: TGTGCCAGCAGCTTAGCCGGAGGAACTAACAATGAGCAGTTCTTC.

CDR3 in amino acids: CASSLGVFNTEAFF. The CDR3 DNA reads TGTGCCAGCAGCTTAGGGGTTTTCAACACTGAAGCTTTCTTT. The V call is TRBV7-2, the J call TRBJ1-1; D not resolved. Germline-derived CDR1 and CDR2 are SGHTA and FQGNSA. This CDR3 region has 14 residues. Deletions cut 1 base from V and 2 bases from J, with 8 bases between. Looking up the rest from reference TRBV7-2 and TRBJ1-1 gives the full variable domain: GAGVSQSPSNKVTEKGKDVELRCDPISGHTALYWYRQSLGQGLEFLIYFQGNSAPDKSGLPSDRFSAERTGGSVSTLTIQRTQQEDSAVYLCASSLGVFNTEAFFGQGTRLTVV.

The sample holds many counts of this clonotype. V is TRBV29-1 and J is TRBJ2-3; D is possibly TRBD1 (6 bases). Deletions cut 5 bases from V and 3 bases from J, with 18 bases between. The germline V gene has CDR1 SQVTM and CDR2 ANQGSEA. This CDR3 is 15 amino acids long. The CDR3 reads CSVKQGGVRTDTQYF. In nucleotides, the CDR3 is TGCAGCGTTAAACAGGGTGGGGTACGGACAGATACGCAGTATTTT.

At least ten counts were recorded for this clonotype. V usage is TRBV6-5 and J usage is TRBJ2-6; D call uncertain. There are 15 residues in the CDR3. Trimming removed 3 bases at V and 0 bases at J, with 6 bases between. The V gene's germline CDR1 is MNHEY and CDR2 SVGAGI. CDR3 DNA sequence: TGTGCCAGCAGTTATGGCGTCTCTGGGGCCAACGTCCTGACTTTC. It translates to CASSYGVSGANVLTF.

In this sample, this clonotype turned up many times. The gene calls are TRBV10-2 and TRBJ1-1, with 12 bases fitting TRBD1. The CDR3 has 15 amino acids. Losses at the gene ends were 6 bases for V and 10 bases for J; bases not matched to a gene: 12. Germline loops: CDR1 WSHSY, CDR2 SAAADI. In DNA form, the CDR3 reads TGCGCCAGCAGCACCAACCCGGGACAGGGGGCGGTAGCTTTCTTT. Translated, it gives CASSTNPGQGAVAFF.

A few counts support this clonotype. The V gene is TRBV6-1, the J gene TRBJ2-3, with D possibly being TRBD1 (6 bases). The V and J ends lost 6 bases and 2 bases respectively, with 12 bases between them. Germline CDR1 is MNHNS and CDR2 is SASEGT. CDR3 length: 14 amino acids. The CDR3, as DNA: TGTGCCAGCAGCAGACAGGCGCTCACAGATACGCAGTATTTT. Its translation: CASSRQALTDTQYF.

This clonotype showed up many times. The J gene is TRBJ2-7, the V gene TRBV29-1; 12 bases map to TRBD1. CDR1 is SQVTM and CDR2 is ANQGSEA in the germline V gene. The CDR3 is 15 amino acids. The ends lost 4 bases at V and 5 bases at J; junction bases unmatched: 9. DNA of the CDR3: TGCAGCGTTGCCGTGGGACAGGGGGCGCGAGACGAGCAGTACGTC. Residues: CSVAVGQGARDEQYV.

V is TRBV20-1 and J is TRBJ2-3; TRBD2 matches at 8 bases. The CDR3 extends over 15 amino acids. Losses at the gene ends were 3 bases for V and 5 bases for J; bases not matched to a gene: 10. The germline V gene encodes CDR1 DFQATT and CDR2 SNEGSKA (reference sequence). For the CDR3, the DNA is TGCAGTGCTAGTGGAACGGGGGGGCCGAAAGATACGCAGTATTTT. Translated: CSASGTGGPKDTQYF.

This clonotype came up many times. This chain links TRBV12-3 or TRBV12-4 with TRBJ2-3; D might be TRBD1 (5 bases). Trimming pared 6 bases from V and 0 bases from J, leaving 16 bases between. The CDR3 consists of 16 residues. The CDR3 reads CASSRNPTASTDTQYF. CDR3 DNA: TGTGCCAGCAGCCGAAATCCGACAGCTAGCACAGATACGCAGTATTTT.

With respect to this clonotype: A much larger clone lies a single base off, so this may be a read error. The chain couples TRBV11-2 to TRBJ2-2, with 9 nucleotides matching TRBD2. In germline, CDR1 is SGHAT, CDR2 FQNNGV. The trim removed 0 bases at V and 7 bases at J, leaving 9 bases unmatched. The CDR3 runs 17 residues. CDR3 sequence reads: CASSLDGGGAAGGELFF. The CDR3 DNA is TGTGCCAGCAGCTTAGATGGCGGGGGGGCTGCAGGCGGGGAGCTGTTTTTT.

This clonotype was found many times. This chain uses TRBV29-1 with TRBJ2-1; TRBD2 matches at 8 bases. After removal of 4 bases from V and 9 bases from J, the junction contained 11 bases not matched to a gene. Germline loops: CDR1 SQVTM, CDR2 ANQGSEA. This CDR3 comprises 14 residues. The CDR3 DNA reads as TGCAGCGTTGTTCAAACGGGGGGGCGAGGTGAGCAGTTCTTC. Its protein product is CSVVQTGGRGEQFF.

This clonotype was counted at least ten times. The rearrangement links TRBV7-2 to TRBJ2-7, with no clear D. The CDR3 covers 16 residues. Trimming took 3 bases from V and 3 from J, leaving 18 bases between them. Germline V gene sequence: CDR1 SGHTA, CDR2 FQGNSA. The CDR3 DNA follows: TGTGCCAGCAGCTTCGAGACCGCACTGTTCGGCTACGAGCAGTACGTC. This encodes CASSFETALFGYEQYV.

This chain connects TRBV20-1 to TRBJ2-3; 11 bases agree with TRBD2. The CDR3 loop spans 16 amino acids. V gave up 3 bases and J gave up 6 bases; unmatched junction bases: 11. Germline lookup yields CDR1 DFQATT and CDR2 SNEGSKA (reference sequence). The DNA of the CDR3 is TGCAGTGCTAGCCCCTATCTAGCGGGGGGCGGGGATACGCAGTATTTT. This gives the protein CSASPYLAGGGDTQYF.

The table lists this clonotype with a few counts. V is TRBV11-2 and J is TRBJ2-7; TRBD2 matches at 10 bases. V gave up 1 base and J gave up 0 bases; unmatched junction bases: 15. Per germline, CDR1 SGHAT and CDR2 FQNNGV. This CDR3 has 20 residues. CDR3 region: CASSLGGVLAGPTSSYEQYF. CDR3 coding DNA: TGTGCCAGCAGCTTAGGCGGGGTACTAGCGGGGCCAACAAGCTCCTACGAGCAGTACTTC.

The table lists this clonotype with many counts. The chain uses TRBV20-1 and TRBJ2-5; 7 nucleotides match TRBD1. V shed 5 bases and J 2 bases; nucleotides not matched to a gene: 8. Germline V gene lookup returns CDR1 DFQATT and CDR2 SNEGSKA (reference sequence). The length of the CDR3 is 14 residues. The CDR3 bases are TGCAGTGCTTCCGGGACAGACTTTCAAGAGACCCAGTACTTC. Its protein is CSASGTDFQETQYF.

CDR3 coding DNA: TGTGCCAGCAGCTTAGTCGGGAGACAATATAGCAATCAGCCCCAGCATTTT. Translating it yields CASSLVGRQYSNQPQHF. The rearrangement joins TRBV7-2 to TRBJ1-5; D is unresolved. The V and J ends lost 1 base and 0 bases respectively, with 13 bases between them. Germline CDR1 is SGHTA and CDR2 is FQGNSA. The CDR3 length is 17 residues.

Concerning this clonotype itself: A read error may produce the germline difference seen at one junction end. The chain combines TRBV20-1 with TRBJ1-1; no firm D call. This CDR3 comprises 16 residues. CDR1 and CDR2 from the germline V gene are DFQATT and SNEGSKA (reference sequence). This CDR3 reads CSATTKRQQRNTKAFF. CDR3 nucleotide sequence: TGCAGTGCTACAACCAAGCGGCAGCAAAGGAACACTAAAGCTTTCTTT.

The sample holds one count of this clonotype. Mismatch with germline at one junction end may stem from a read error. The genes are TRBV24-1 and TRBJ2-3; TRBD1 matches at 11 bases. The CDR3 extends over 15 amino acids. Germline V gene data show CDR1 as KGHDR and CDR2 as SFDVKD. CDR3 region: CATSHRDRGADTHYF. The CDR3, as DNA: TGTGCCACCAGTCACCGGGACAGGGGGGCAGATACGCATTATTTT.